This T cell receptor (beta chain) was sequenced for a study of blood T cells in healthy people across ages. As for the study in general: When template switching was applied, about one barcoded beta molecule was captured per two T cells.

With a J-beta primer mix and a sample-barcoded 5' primer, a second PCR ran roughly 6 to 11 cycles. MiXCR, run by TCRdb on the 5' RACE reads, gives a single entry per CDR3 protein. The sample lists approximately 800,000 distinct CDR3 sequences; about 62% were seen once. The donors, all healthy, were Caucasians living in Russia, aged 6 to 90. Drawn from each donor were ten milliliters of peripheral blood. The CDR3 has 13 amino acids. CDR1 is SEHNR and CDR2 is FQNEAQ in the germline V gene (reference sequence). V was clipped by 2 bases and J by 7 bases, with 11 bases between them. The sequence came from a man aged 30-40 years in good health. The sample was blood. This chain links TRBV7-9 with TRBJ1-2; tentative D call: TRBD1 (6 bases). The CDR3 is CASSLTGRGGYTF. Written as DNA, the CDR3 is TGTGCCAGCAGCTTAACAGGGAGAGGTGGCTACACCTTC.